The 15 T cell receptor beta chains reported below all come from one sample, sequenced in a study of OX40 agonist ivuxolimab in advanced cancers. Measured with immunoSEQ multiplex PCR; TCRdb has only the in-frame clones, and not every one. The profile covers about 66,000 clones, with approximately 87% appearing a single time and about 0.66% taken by the ten largest. Sequenced here: CD4+ or CD8+ T cells sorted from blood, sampled in a trial of the OX40 agonist ivuxolimab. Receptors were obtained from an adult with an advanced solid tumor such as melanoma, head and neck, liver or kidney cancer.

The rearrangement uses TRBV7-9 and TRBJ1-4, with 9 positions matching TRBD1. Germline loops: CDR1 SEHNR, CDR2 FQNEAQ (reference sequence). The ends lost 5 bases at V and 8 bases at J; junction bases unmatched: 6. This CDR3 has 14 residues. The CDR3 nucleotides read TGTGCCAGCAGCAGGACAGGGGATGGCGAAAAACTGTTTTTT. Encoded protein: CASSRTGDGEKLFF. The entire variable domain, with the rest obtained from reference TRBV7-9 and TRBJ1-4, is as follows: DTGVSQNPRHKITKRGQNVTFRCDPISEHNRLYWYRQTLGQGPEFLTYFQNEAQLEKSRLLSDRFSAERPKGSFSTLEIQRTEQGDSAMYLCASSRTGDGEKLFFGSGTQLSVL.

The chain is built from TRBV4-1 and TRBJ2-7; 13 bases line up with TRBD2. Looked up from germline, CDR1 is MGHRA and CDR2 is YSYEKL. Trimming at V came to 2 bases and at J to 3 bases, leaving 7 bases not matched to a gene. The CDR3 is 17 residues long. The CDR3 coding sequence is TGCGCCAGCAGCCAACTCGCCGGGACTAGCGGGGTCTACGAGCAGTACTTC. Translating it yields CASSQLAGTSGVYEQYF.

The chain joins TRBV7-9 to TRBJ2-3; 8 bases agree with TRBD1. The CDR3 runs 13 residues. Trimming removed 5 bases from V and 12 bases from J; junction bases left unmatched: 10. Germline values: CDR1 SEHNR, CDR2 FQNEAQ (reference sequence). Here the CDR3 reads CASSRTSGQAQYF. CDR3 coding DNA: TGTGCCAGCAGCCGGACCTCGGGACAGGCCCAGTATTTT.

The genes are TRBV6-5 and TRBJ1-1; the D is unclear. Trimming took 0 bases from V and 9 from J, leaving 8 bases between them. CDR3 length equals 12 residues. Germline V gene sequence: CDR1 MNHEY, CDR2 SVGAGI. The CDR3: CASSYSNSQAFF. In DNA form, the CDR3 reads TGTGCCAGCAGTTACTCGAACAGCCAAGCTTTCTTT.

This chain joins TRBV6-6 and TRBJ2-2; the D gene is possibly TRBD2 (6 bases). The germline V and J ends were trimmed by 8 bases and 6 bases, with 10 bases remaining between them. The CDR3 has 12 residues. CDR1 and CDR2 (germline): MNHNY, SVGAGI (reference sequence). CDR3 coding DNA: TGTGCCAGCGGAGGGGACGCCGGGGAGCTGTTTTTT. Protein product: CASGGDAGELFF.

The chain recombines TRBV7-9 with TRBJ2-5, with D perhaps given as TRBD1 or TRBD2 (6 bases each). V dropped 6 bases and J dropped 2 bases, with 22 bases sitting between them. In germline, CDR1 is SEHNR, CDR2 FQNEAQ (reference sequence). The CDR3 spans 17 residues. This CDR3 is CASRSRDIGRGQETQYF. The DNA for the CDR3 is TGTGCCAGCAGGTCCCGGGACATTGGCCGGGGGCAAGAGACCCAGTACTTC.

The genes are TRBV4-3 and TRBJ1-1; 9 positions match TRBD1. Germline V gives CDR1 LGHNA, CDR2 YSLEER. The CDR3 is 14 residues long. V trimming: 3 bases; J trimming: 5 bases; junction bases outside the gene matches: 4. The CDR3 region is CASSQRTGETEAFF. CDR3 coding DNA: TGCGCCAGCAGCCAGAGGACAGGGGAAACTGAAGCTTTCTTT.

Only a few counts were recorded for this clone. The rearrangement links TRBV19 to TRBJ1-2; weak D call: TRBD1 (5 bases). Germline V gives CDR1 LNHDA, CDR2 SQIVND (reference sequence). The CDR3 runs to 16 residues. With 11 bases removed from V and 0 bases from J, the gap between germline ends came to 22 bases. CDR3 sequence (DNA): TGTGCCTGTTGGGACCGCTCGTCTATAGCTAACTATGGCTACACCTTC. This codes for CACWDRSSIANYGYTF.

The genes are TRBV5-8 and TRBJ1-5; TRBD1 might be the D (6 bases). Trimming pared 4 bases from V and 5 bases from J, leaving 13 bases between. The CDR3 loop spans 14 amino acids. Germline lookup yields CDR1 SGHTS and CDR2 YDEGEE. CDR3 amino acids: CASSQQGPDQPQHF. The CDR3 nucleotides read TGTGCCAGCAGCCAACAGGGCCCAGATCAGCCCCAGCATTTT.

This clone came up a few times. The chain couples TRBV18 to TRBJ1-2; 8 bases map to TRBD1. The germline V gene has CDR1 KGHSH and CDR2 LQKENI. The CDR3 consists of 15 residues. The trim removed 3 bases at V and 2 bases at J, leaving 5 bases unmatched. The CDR3 reads CASSPGQANNYGYTF. CDR3 coding DNA: TGTGCCAGCTCACCGGGACAGGCCAACAACTATGGCTACACCTTC.

The chain links TRBV5-4 to TRBJ1-1; 10 bases fit TRBD1. Germline assignment: CDR1 SGHNT and CDR2 YYREEE (reference sequence). The CDR3 covers 17 residues. Trimming at V came to 2 bases and at J to 2 bases, leaving 9 bases not matched to a gene. CDR3 DNA sequence: TGTGCCAGCAGCTTATCGGGACAGGGGAGTCCCAACACTGAAGCTTTCTTT. Its protein product is CASSLSGQGSPNTEAFF. Together with reference TRBV5-4 and TRBJ1-1, the CDR3 gives the full variable domain: ETGVTQSPTHLIKTRGQQVTLRCSSQSGHNTVSWYQQALGQGPQFIFQYYREEENGRGNFPPRFSGLQFPNYSSELNVNALELDDSALYLCASSLSGQGSPNTEAFFGQGTRLTVV.

The genes are TRBV10-3 and TRBJ1-2; the match to TRBD1 covers 8 bases. The V segment lost 0 bases and the J segment 7 bases; nucleotides outside the gene matches: 7. The CDR3 spans 15 residues. CDR1 is ENHRY and CDR2 is SYGVKD in the germline V gene. CDR3 nucleotide sequence: TGTGCCATCAGTGAGTCGGGACAGGTAAAGGGTGGCTACACCTTC. This codes for CAISESGQVKGGYTF.

The chain couples TRBV6-5 to TRBJ1-5, with D possibly matching TRBD1 (5 bases). Germline loops: CDR1 MNHEY, CDR2 SVGAGI. Trimming left V 2 bases short and J 6 bases short, with 11 bases between. This CDR3 contains 14 residues. CDR3 nucleotide sequence: TGTGCCAGCAGTTACGTCGGGAGGGGTCAGCCCCAGCATTTT. Translation gives CASSYVGRGQPQHF.

The rearrangement uses TRBV5-4 and TRBJ2-5; 8 bases are shared with TRBD1. This CDR3 region has 15 residues. Germline-derived CDR1 and CDR2 are SGHNT and YYREEE (reference sequence). Trimming took 0 bases from V and 4 from J; bases not matched to a gene: 5. The DNA for the CDR3 is TGTGCCAGCAGCTTGGACGACAGGGGTATAGAGACCCAGTACTTC. Encoded protein: CASSLDDRGIETQYF.

The J gene is TRBJ1-2, the V gene TRBV4-3; D might be TRBD1 (5 bases). The germline V and J ends were trimmed by 0 bases and 4 bases, with 12 bases remaining between them. The CDR3 runs to 15 residues. Germline CDR1 LGHNA, CDR2 YSLEER. The CDR3 protein is CASSQDWDAAYGYTF. The CDR3 DNA reads TGCGCCAGCAGCCAAGATTGGGACGCAGCCTATGGCTACACCTTC.